This T cell receptor (beta chain) was profiled in a study of T cells in Graves' hyperthyroidism and ophthalmopathy. The CDR3 covers 13 residues. CDR1 and CDR2 (germline): SNHLY, FYNNEI. The V and J ends lost 11 bases and 5 bases respectively, with 13 bases between them. This clonotype occurred many times. The study enrolled patients aged 18 to 65 with newly diagnosed hyperthyroidism of under 2 months' duration. It was RNA transcripts that yielded the amplified TCR beta CDR3 regions. A set of HTBI primers served as the primers for a first-round RT-PCR of the TCR CDR3. TCRdb fed the multiplex PCR reads into MiXCR, producing one record per CDR3 protein. Of a few hundred thousand distinct CDR3 sequences listed, around 46% were seen once; the top ten hold more than 7.5%.

This rearrangement joins TRBV2 to TRBJ2-6, with a tentative D call TRBD2 (5 bases). The sequenced material came from peripheral blood or thyroid tissue (not recorded which). This clonotype was obtained from a woman between 18 and 29 years old with Graves' hyperthyroidism. Here the CDR3 reads CALGGSRANVLTF. CDR3 nucleotides: TGTGCCCTCGGCGGGTCTAGGGCCAACGTCCTGACTTTC.